This T cell receptor (beta chain) was sequenced in a study of shared clonotypes between healthy human individuals. Samples underwent the assay at deep level. The data were produced by immunoSEQ multiplex PCR, yet TCRdb's version contains in-frame clones alone and is incomplete. Of about 460,000 clones in the sample, roughly 80% were seen once. Each of the donors was a healthy adult who was HIV-negative and had not had a recent acute infection or vaccination. This CDR3 has 14 amino acids. Germline loops: CDR1 SSHAT, CDR2 FNYEAQ (reference sequence). At least ten counts were recorded for this clone. The sequence derives from a woman aged 40 to 50 in good health. Some clones in this sample may be carry-over from other donors' samples. This sequence joins TRBV7-7 and TRBJ2-5, with D perhaps matching TRBD2 (5 bases). The end of the DNA fits TRBJ2-7 better, so the J call may be wrong. What was sequenced was PBMCs. For the CDR3, the DNA is TGTGCCAGCAGCTTACAACCGGGGTCGAGCGAGCAGTACTTC. This translates into CASSLQPGSSEQYF.